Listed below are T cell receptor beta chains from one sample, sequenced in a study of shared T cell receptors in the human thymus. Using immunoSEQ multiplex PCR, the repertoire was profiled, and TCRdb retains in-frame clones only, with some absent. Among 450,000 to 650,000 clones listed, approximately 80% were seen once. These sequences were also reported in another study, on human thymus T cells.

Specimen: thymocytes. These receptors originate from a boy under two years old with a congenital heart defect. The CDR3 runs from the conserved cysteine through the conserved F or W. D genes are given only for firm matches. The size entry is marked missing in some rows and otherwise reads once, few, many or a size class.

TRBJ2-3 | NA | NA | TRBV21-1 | CASSMGLATSTDTQYF | TGTGCCAGCAGCATGGGACTAGCGACTAGCACAGATACGCAGTATTTT
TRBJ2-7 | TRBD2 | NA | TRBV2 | CAGQTSGRPFYEQYF | TGTGCCGGTCAGACTAGCGGGAGGCCATTCTACGAGCAGTACTTC
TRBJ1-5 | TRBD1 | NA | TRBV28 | CATSLSGQGAGQPQHF | TGTGCCACCTCCCTTTCGGGACAGGGTGCGGGTCAGCCCCAGCATTTT
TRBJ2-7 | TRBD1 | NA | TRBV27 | CASSLGTGPYEQYF | TGTGCCAGCAGTTTAGGGACAGGGCCCTACGAGCAGTACTTC
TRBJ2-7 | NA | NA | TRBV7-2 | CASSQGIVDEQYF | TGTGCCAGCAGCCAGGGGATCGTCGACGAGCAGTACTTC
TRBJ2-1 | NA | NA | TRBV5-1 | CASSPPLGGRSREDEQFF | TGCGCCAGCAGCCCCCCCTTGGGGGGGCGCTCCCGTGAGGATGAGCAGTTCTTC
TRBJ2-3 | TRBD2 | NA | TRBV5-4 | CASQPPGTSDTDTQYF | TGTGCCAGCCAACCCCCCGGGACTAGCGACACAGATACGCAGTATTTT
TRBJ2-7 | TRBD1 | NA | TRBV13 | CASSHPGQGRSEQYF | TGTGCCAGCAGCCATCCGGGACAGGGAAGGAGCGAGCAGTACTTC
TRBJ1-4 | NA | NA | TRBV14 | CASSPREVNEKLFF | TGTGCCAGCAGCCCCCGAGAGGTCAATGAAAAACTGTTTTTT
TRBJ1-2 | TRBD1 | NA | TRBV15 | CATSRDDGQGGSGYTF | TGTGCCACCAGCAGAGACGATGGACAGGGGGGATCTGGCTACACCTTC
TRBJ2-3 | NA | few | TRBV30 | CAWSLLIRDSGWGTDTQYF | TGTGCCTGGAGTCTATTGATCCGGGACTCCGGTTGGGGCACAGATACGCAGTATTTT
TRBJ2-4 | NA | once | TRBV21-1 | CASSKEVRRNIQYF | TGTGCCAGCAGCAAAGAGGTAAGGCGGAACATTCAGTACTTC
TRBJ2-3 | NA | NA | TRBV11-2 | CASSSGGPHTQYF | TGTGCCAGCAGCTCCGGGGGACCCCATACGCAGTATTTT
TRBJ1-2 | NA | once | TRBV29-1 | CSVERPPELSNYGYTF | TGCAGCGTTGAACGTCCCCCGGAGCTATCCAACTATGGCTACACCTTC
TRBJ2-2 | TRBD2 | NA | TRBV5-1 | CASSGGGGHLTPNTGELFF | TGCGCCAGCAGCGGGGGGGGTGGCCACCTTACACCGAACACCGGGGAGCTGTTTTTT
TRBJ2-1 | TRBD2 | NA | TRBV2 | CASSAPALAGDEGEQFF | TGTGCCAGCAGTGCCCCCGCGCTAGCGGGAGACGAAGGCGAGCAGTTCTTC
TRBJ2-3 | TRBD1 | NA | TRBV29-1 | CSRPGQGEDLAGADTQYF | TGCAGCCGTCCTGGACAGGGAGAGGACCTTGCAGGGGCAGATACGCAGTATTTT
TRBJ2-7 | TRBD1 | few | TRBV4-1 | CASSQGTGPYEQYF | TGCGCCAGCAGCCAAGGGACAGGGCCCTACGAGCAGTACTTC
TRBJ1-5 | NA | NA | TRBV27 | CASHTSFPHSNQPQHF | TGTGCCAGCCATACCAGTTTTCCCCATAGCAATCAGCCCCAGCATTTT
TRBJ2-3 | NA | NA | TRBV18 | CASSRFMKGSTDTQYF | TGTGCCAGCTCACGGTTTATGAAGGGGAGCACAGATACGCAGTATTTT